The text below deals with one T cell receptor beta chain. The antigen remains unidentified. CDR3 length: 13 amino acids. Germline assignment: CDR1 LGHDT and CDR2 YNNKEL (reference sequence). Trimming removed 2 bases from V and 1 base from J, with 5 bases in between. Tagging with unique molecular identifiers was applied to individual cDNA molecules. TCRdb independently ran MiXCR on the 5' RACE reads; one entry per CDR3 protein. This sample has tens of thousands of distinct CDR3 sequences, with just under 15% found just once. The data were taken from a study of early T cells in non-severe SARS-CoV-2 infection. Study context: Bulk RNA isolated from unsorted whole blood underwent sequencing; chains were not paired. Study-wide results and caveats: The study's VDJdb matching favored anti-spike CD8 responses and missed private and CD4 specificities.

This material consisted of whole blood, taken at baseline. The V gene is TRBV3-1, the J gene TRBJ1-1; unclear D gene. The receptor's source is an adult who was a healthcare worker with PCR-confirmed SARS-CoV-2 infection or an uninfected control (not recorded which). The CDR3 protein is CASSQRENTEAFF. The CDR3 DNA sequence: TGTGCCAGCAGCCAACGGGAGAACACTGAAGCTTTCTTT. Complete variable domain (other parts from reference TRBV3-1 and TRBJ1-1): DTAVSQTPKYLVTQMGNDKSIKCEQNLGHDTMYWYKQDSKKFLKIMFSYNNKELIINETVPNRFSPKSPDKAHLNLHINSLELGDSAVYFCASSQRENTEAFFGQGTRLTVV.